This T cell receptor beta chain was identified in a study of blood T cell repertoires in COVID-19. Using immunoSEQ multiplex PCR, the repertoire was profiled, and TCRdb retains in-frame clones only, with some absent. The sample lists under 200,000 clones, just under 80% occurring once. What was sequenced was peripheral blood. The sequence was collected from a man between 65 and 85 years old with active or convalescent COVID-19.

As DNA, the CDR3 is TGTGCCAGCAGGCGGGAGACAGATACGCAGTATTTT. This gives the protein CASRRETDTQYF. The V call is TRBV6-5, the J call TRBJ2-3; 7 nucleotides line up with TRBD2. The CDR3 covers 12 residues. Germline V gives CDR1 MNHEY, CDR2 SVGAGI. After removal of 6 bases from V and 3 bases from J, the junction contained 0 bases not matched to a gene.